This T cell receptor beta chain comes out of a study of regulatory T cells in long-lasting Graves disease. V lost 2 bases to trimming and J lost 0 bases; unmatched junction nucleotides: 13. The CDR3 spans 17 residues. Germline values: CDR1 DFQATT, CDR2 SNEGSKA (reference sequence). iRepertoire HTBI primers and Arm-PCR of CDR3 regions built TCR beta libraries. In the source study's methods: In the combined samples, approximately 62 TRBV and some 15 TRBJ segments were identified. TCRdb redid the calling of the multiplex PCR reads with MiXCR, one entry per CDR3 protein. TCRdb assigned the V and J calls; the authors' analysis was not used. The sample includes 400,000 to 500,000 distinct CDR3 sequences, over 14% seen only once; the top ten take under 9%. Indicated time point: newly diagnosed GD, antithyroid drugs for less than 3 months. Isolated PBMC RNA provided the starting material for the TCR library.

These data were likewise used in another study, on T cells in Graves' hyperthyroidism and ophthalmopathy.

The receptor was derived from a woman aged 40 to 49 with Graves disease. V is TRBV20-1 and J is TRBJ2-7; 7 nucleotides align to TRBD2. Material: peripheral blood mononuclear cells (PBMCs), obtained at new diagnosis, from a patient treated with antithyroid drugs. This CDR3 reads CSARWGIVASGSYEQYF. Written as DNA, the CDR3 is TGCAGTGCTAGATGGGGTATTGTGGCTAGCGGCTCCTACGAGCAGTACTTC.